One and the same sample provided the 24 T cell receptor beta chains below, sequenced in a study of T cell responses to AZD1222 COVID-19 vaccine. Clones were read by immunoSEQ multiplex PCR, and TCRdb kept only the in-frame ones, dropping some. Of 120,000 or so clones detected, roughly 86% appear once; the ten largest clones hold approximately 16%. The source was peripheral blood, collected 28 days after the second AZD1222 dose. All receptors come from an adult who received the AZD1222 COVID-19 vaccine.

This clone was seen only a few times. The chain has TRBV5-1 and TRBJ2-7; weak D call: TRBD2 (6 bases). Trimming took off 4 bases at V and 2 bases at J, with 19 bases between the two ends. Germline assignment: CDR1 SGHRS and CDR2 YFSETQ. The CDR3 has 16 residues. CDR3 coding DNA: TGCGCCAGCAGCCCGGGACTTAACAAATATCCCTACGAGCAGTACTTC. Amino acid sequence: CASSPGLNKYPYEQYF.

CDR3 DNA: TGTGCCAGCAGCTTCGCATTCGCTGAAGCTTTCTTT. The encoded protein is CASSFAFAEAFF. The chain is built from TRBV2 and TRBJ1-1, with unresolved D. This CDR3 region has 12 residues. The ends were cut back, 6 bases at V and 6 bases at J, with 11 bases in the middle. Per the germline V gene, CDR1 is SNHLY and CDR2 is FYNNEI.

CDR3 loop: CASSQVGTETDTQYF. Here the CDR3 DNA reads TGTGCCAGCAGCCAAGTGGGGACGGAAACAGATACGCAGTATTTT. The chain is built from TRBV3-1 (or the pseudogene TRBV3-2) and TRBJ2-3; the D gene could be TRBD1 or TRBD2 (5 bases each). In germline, CDR1 is LGHDT, CDR2 YNNKEL (reference sequence). The CDR3 runs 15 residues. V was clipped by 1 base and J by 3 bases, with 11 bases between them.

V and J are TRBV11-2 and TRBJ2-1, with 9 bases aligning to TRBD2. The germline V gene has CDR1 SGHAT and CDR2 FQNNGV. V lost 5 bases to trimming and J lost 6 bases; unmatched junction nucleotides: 17. This CDR3 is built from 18 residues. The CDR3 DNA is TGTGCCAGCAGCCCCGTTGGAGGTAGCGGGAGAGAAATCAATGAGCAGTTCTTC. This encodes CASSPVGGSGREINEQFF.

J is TRBJ2-2 and V is TRBV7-3; TRBD2 matches at 13 bases. The CDR3 loop spans 17 amino acids. V was pared by 5 bases and J by 6 bases, with 9 bases of the junction left unmatched. Germline V lookup: CDR1 SGHTA, CDR2 FQGTGA. The CDR3 protein is CASSHTSGGARAGELFF. The CDR3 coding sequence is TGTGCCAGCAGCCACACTAGCGGGGGGGCTAGAGCCGGGGAGCTGTTTTTT. Using reference TRBV7-3 and TRBJ2-2 for the parts outside the CDR3, the full variable domain is GAGVSQTPSNKVTEKGKYVELRCDPISGHTALYWYRQSLGQGPEFLIYFQGTGAADDSGLPNDRFFAVRPEGSVSTLKIQRTERGDSAVYLCASSHTSGGARAGELFFGEGSRLTVL.

V gene TRBV27 combines with J gene TRBJ2-3; 7 bases agree with TRBD1. This CDR3 has 16 amino acids. The V gene end was trimmed by 0 bases and the J gene end by 0 bases; junction bases not matched to a gene: 3. CDR1 MNHEY and CDR2 SMNVEV come from the germline V gene (reference sequence). In DNA form, the CDR3 reads TGTGCCAGCAGTTTATCGACAGGGACGAGCACAGATACGCAGTATTTT. This codes for CASSLSTGTSTDTQYF.

This chain joins TRBV5-5 and TRBJ1-1; TRBD1 might be the D (5 bases). Germline V CDR1 and CDR2: SGHKS, YYEKEE (reference sequence). CDR3 length equals 13 residues. The V end was cut by 4 bases, the J end by 2 bases, with 9 bases between. The CDR3 region is CASSLGVNTEAFF. Written as DNA, the CDR3 is TGTGCCAGCAGCCTAGGGGTTAACACTGAAGCTTTCTTT. The whole variable domain, remainder taken from reference TRBV5-5 and TRBJ1-1, is DAGVTQSPTHLIKTRGQQVTLRCSPISGHKSVSWYQQVLGQGPQFIFQYYEKEERGRGNFPDRFSARQFPNYSSELNVNALLLGDSALYLCASSLGVNTEAFFGQGTRLTVV.

The rearrangement links TRBV9 to TRBJ1-2; TRBD1 matches 7 bases. The V gene's germline CDR1 is SGDLS and CDR2 YYNGEE. The CDR3 is made up of 15 amino acids. With 2 bases clipped from V and 5 bases from J, the junction kept 9 bases outside the gene matches. Here the CDR3 DNA reads TGTGCCAGCAGCGTCATGGGACAGTCGATTTATGGCTACACCTTC. It codes for CASSVMGQSIYGYTF. Complete variable domain (other parts from reference TRBV9 and TRBJ1-2): DSGVTQTPKHLITATGQRVTLRCSPRSGDLSVYWYQQSLDQGLQFLIQYYNGEERAKGNILERFSAQQFPDLHSELNLSSLELGDSALYFCASSVMGQSIYGYTFGSGTRLTVV.

The chain combines TRBV4-3 with TRBJ2-3; D may be TRBD1 or TRBD2 (7 bases each). V was shortened by 0 bases and J by 4 bases, with 20 bases between the two germline ends. Germline lookup yields CDR1 LGHNA and CDR2 YSLEER. The CDR3 runs to 18 residues. CDR3 DNA sequence: TGCGCCAGCAGCCAAGATTCAGGGAGGGGGCGACCACCAGATACGCAGTATTTT. Translating gives CASSQDSGRGRPPDTQYF.

This chain links TRBV19 with TRBJ2-4; 9 bases fit TRBD1. The CDR3 is made up of 17 amino acids. Trimming at V came to 4 bases and at J to 0 bases, leaving 7 bases not matched to a gene. Germline V gene data show CDR1 as LNHDA and CDR2 as SQIVND (reference sequence). The CDR3 sequence is CASSTRTGESAKNIQYF. The CDR3 DNA reads as TGTGCCAGTAGTACCCGGACAGGGGAGTCAGCCAAAAACATTCAGTACTTC.

The chain recombines TRBV24-1 with TRBJ1-1; TRBD1 is a possible D gene (5 bases). The CDR3 spans 12 residues. The germline V gene encodes CDR1 KGHDR and CDR2 SFDVKD. Trimming removed 9 bases from V and 3 bases from J, with 10 bases in between. Here the CDR3 DNA reads TGTGCCACCCCGGGGGTACACACTGAAGCTTTCTTT. This translates into CATPGVHTEAFF.

The chain employs TRBV5-1 and TRBJ1-3; possible D gene TRBD1, 5 bases. Trimming took 2 bases from V and 0 from J, leaving 15 bases between them. CDR3 length equals 17 residues. CDR1 is SGHRS, CDR2 YFSETQ, per germline. This chain's CDR3 is CASSFKGQGDSGNTIYF. CDR3 bases: TGCGCCAGCAGCTTTAAGGGTCAGGGCGACTCTGGAAACACCATATATTTT.

CDR3 sequence (DNA): TGTGCCAGTAGTACGGGCCCCGAGCAGTACTTC. Its translation is CASSTGPEQYF. The chain is built from TRBV19 and TRBJ2-7, with D unresolved. CDR3 length equals 11 residues. Trimming left V 4 bases short and J 6 bases short, with 7 bases between. Germline values: CDR1 LNHDA, CDR2 SQIVND (reference sequence).

Here the CDR3 DNA reads TGTGCCAGCAGCCCCAGCCCTCGGAGGATGGAGCAGTACTTC. Translated: CASSPSPRRMEQYF. V usage is TRBV6-5 and J usage is TRBJ2-7; TRBD2 might be the D (5 bases). The ends were cut back, 6 bases at V and 7 bases at J, with 19 bases in the middle. Germline V lookup: CDR1 MNHEY, CDR2 SVGAGI. The CDR3 totals 14 residues.

The chain links TRBV28 to TRBJ1-1; TRBD1 is a possible D gene (6 bases). Germline CDR1 reads MDHEN; CDR2 reads SYDVKM. Trimming pared 6 bases from V and 7 bases from J, leaving 27 bases between. The CDR3 has 17 residues. The CDR3 is CASRPGTPIFGPGEAFF. CDR3 bases: TGTGCCAGCAGACCCGGGACACCGATCTTTGGGCCCGGTGAAGCTTTCTTT.

This chain links TRBV4-1 with TRBJ1-5, with D possibly being TRBD1 (5 bases). Trimming removed 0 bases at V and 6 bases at J, with 12 bases between. This CDR3 is 15 amino acids long. CDR1 MGHRA and CDR2 YSYEKL come from the germline V gene. Here the CDR3 reads CASSQDRAVSQPQHF. The DNA for the CDR3 is TGCGCCAGCAGCCAAGACAGGGCAGTTTCTCAGCCCCAGCATTTT.

This chain connects TRBV28 to TRBJ2-1; D perhaps matches TRBD2 (6 bases). With 7 bases removed from V and 11 bases from J, the gap between germline ends came to 21 bases. This CDR3 region has 14 residues. CDR1 MDHEN and CDR2 SYDVKM come from the germline V gene. CDR3 sequence reads: CASTSPTGTPKQFF. The CDR3 DNA sequence: TGTGCCAGCACCTCACCTACCGGGACTCCAAAGCAGTTCTTC.

The chain has TRBV27 and TRBJ2-1; TRBD2 agrees at 7 bases. V lost 1 base and J lost 4; bases outside the gene matches: 7. The germline CDR1 and CDR2 sequences are MNHEY and SMNVEV (reference sequence). The CDR3 covers 16 residues. This CDR3 reads CASSLFQGGGYNEQFF. The CDR3 coding sequence is TGTGCCAGCAGTTTATTCCAGGGCGGGGGATACAATGAGCAGTTCTTC.

V gene TRBV7-2 combines with J gene TRBJ1-2; 11 bases are shared with TRBD1. In germline, CDR1 is SGHTA, CDR2 FQGNSA. V was pared by 7 bases and J by 1 base, with 5 bases of the junction left unmatched. There are 15 residues in the CDR3. Here the CDR3 reads CASIKGTGGNYGYTF. For the CDR3, the DNA is TGTGCCAGCATCAAAGGGACAGGGGGTAACTATGGCTACACCTTC.

The chain carries TRBV5-4 and TRBJ2-6; the D gene is possibly TRBD1 (6 bases). The CDR3 covers 15 residues. The germline gives CDR1 SGHNT, CDR2 YYREEE (reference sequence). V dropped 2 bases and J dropped 1 base, with 7 bases sitting between them. The CDR3 here is CASSLQGSGANVLTF. The CDR3 DNA reads as TGTGCCAGCAGCTTACAGGGTTCTGGGGCCAACGTCCTGACTTTC.

Concerning this clone: A read error may account for a junction end that differs from germline. The CDR3 nucleotides are TGTGCCAGCAGCTTATCATCGGCGCGCTCTAAATTGTTT. Amino acids: CASSLSSARSKLF. The rearrangement uses TRBV7-9 and TRBJ1-6; unclear D gene. The CDR3 has 13 residues. In germline, CDR1 is SEHNR, CDR2 FQNEAQ (reference sequence).

The chain carries TRBV9 and TRBJ2-5, with D tentatively TRBD2 (6 bases). Germline V gene data show CDR1 as SGDLS and CDR2 as YYNGEE. The CDR3 contains 15 residues. V was shortened by 0 bases and J by 6 bases, with 15 bases between the two germline ends. The CDR3 loop reads CASSVESWGDQTQYF. The DNA for the CDR3 is TGTGCCAGCAGCGTAGAAAGTTGGGGGGATCAGACCCAGTACTTC.

V usage is TRBV28 and J usage is TRBJ2-1; possible D gene TRBD1, 5 bases. Trimming stripped 8 bases from V and 8 bases from J, with 16 bases between. This CDR3 has 13 residues. CDR1 is MDHEN and CDR2 is SYDVKM in the germline V gene. The CDR3 nucleotides read TGTGCCAGCCTTGGACACGGGTTCGATGAGCAGTTCTTC. The encoded protein is CASLGHGFDEQFF.

The V gene is TRBV28, the J gene TRBJ1-2; D not resolved. V lost 11 bases and J 3 bases, leaving 13 bases between the germline ends. CDR3 size: 12 residues. Germline V gene lookup returns CDR1 MDHEN and CDR2 SYDVKM. The CDR3 DNA is TGTGCCGTAGCGGAGGGATACTATGGCTACACCTTC. Translation gives CAVAEGYYGYTF.